The 2 T cell receptor beta chains below all came from one sample that was sequenced in a study of CD8 T cells in Susac syndrome. The authors reverse transcribed roughly 0.45 to 1 ug RNA with random hexamers. TCRdb reprocessed the immunoSEQ multiplex PCR reads via MiXCR and lists one record per CDR3 protein. The table lists 250,000 to 300,000 distinct CDR3 sequences, approximately 89% of them singletons. The sample comprised CD8+ T cells from PBMCs. The receptor set was obtained from a human donor with multiple sclerosis.

As concerns this clonotype: One junction end does not reproduce the germline sequence, and a read error may be involved. The chain carries TRBV18 and TRBJ2-4; a possible D gene is TRBD1 (6 bases). The CDR3 length is 14 residues. Germline loops: CDR1 KGHSH, CDR2 LQKENI. CDR3: CASSPGGTGNIPYF. The CDR3 nucleotides read TGTGCCAGCTCACCAGGTGGTACAGGGAACATTCCGTACTTC. The variable domain in full, completed from reference TRBV18 and TRBJ2-4, reads NAGVMQNPRHLVRRRGQEARLRCSPMKGHSHVYWYRQLPEEGLKFMVYLQKENIIDESGMPKERFSAEFPKEGPSILRIQQVVRGDSAAYFCASSPGGTGNIPYFGAGTRLSVL.

J is TRBJ2-3 and V is TRBV4-3, with 7 bases fitting TRBD1. Germline V gives CDR1 LGHNA, CDR2 YSLEER. The J segment lost 1 base and the V segment lost 0 bases, leaving 4 bases of the junction unmatched. The CDR3 is 16 residues long. CDR3 in amino acids: CASSQDQGVGTDTQYF. The CDR3 DNA is TGCGCCAGCAGCCAAGACCAGGGGGTAGGCACAGATACGCAGTATTTT.